Below are 21 T cell receptor beta chains sequenced from a single sample in a study of lymphopenia after photon versus proton radiotherapy. The protocol was immunoSEQ multiplex PCR, while the TCRdb copy is restricted to in-frame clones and leaves out a portion. The table shows 53,000 or so clones, with around 83% occurring only once. Sample: peripheral blood, taken from a patient treated with photon-based radiotherapy. The receptors come from a man aged 45 to 65 with gastric cancer.

The genes are TRBV9 and TRBJ2-7, with D unclear. Germline V gene sequence: CDR1 SGDLS, CDR2 YYNGEE. The V and J ends lost 0 bases and 5 bases respectively, with 12 bases between them. The CDR3 extends over 14 amino acids. CDR3 nucleotide sequence: TGTGCCAGCAGCGTAGGCGTAGCACACCACGAGCAGTACTTC. Protein: CASSVGVAHHEQYF.

V is TRBV5-6 and J is TRBJ1-2, with 7 bases fitting TRBD1. The CDR3 has 14 amino acids. Germline CDR1 reads SGHDT; CDR2 reads YYEEEE. Losses at the gene ends were 4 bases for V and 1 base for J; bases not matched to a gene: 4. The CDR3 nucleotides are TGTGCCAGCAGCGCGGGACAGCGTAACTATGGCTACACCTTC. Translation: CASSAGQRNYGYTF.

This clone was found once. J is TRBJ2-3 and V is TRBV6-1, with 8 bases that match TRBD2. There are 15 residues in the CDR3. V gave up 7 bases and J gave up 2 bases; unmatched junction bases: 8. Germline V gene lookup returns CDR1 MNHNS and CDR2 SASEGT. The chain's CDR3 is CASNPAGGHTDTQYF. The CDR3 DNA reads TGTGCCAGCAATCCCGCGGGAGGACACACAGATACGCAGTATTTT.

In its sample, this clone was seen once. The J gene is TRBJ2-7, the V gene TRBV11-3, with D hard to call. CDR3 length: 15 amino acids. CDR1 is SGHNT and CDR2 is YENEEA in the germline V gene. V was cut by 3 bases and J by 1 base, with 13 bases left in between. CDR3 loop: CASSLGQELSYEQYF. CDR3 coding DNA: TGTGCCAGCAGCTTGGGTCAGGAGCTTTCCTACGAGCAGTACTTC.

The J gene is TRBJ2-5, the V gene TRBV5-5; TRBD2 matches at 7 bases. The CDR3 totals 13 residues. V lost 3 bases and J lost 5; bases outside the gene matches: 4. CDR1 is SGHKS and CDR2 is YYEKEE in the germline V gene (reference sequence). This chain's CDR3 is CASSYGTTETQYF. CDR3 nucleotide sequence: TGTGCCAGCAGCTATGGGACTACCGAGACCCAGTACTTC. The variable domain in full, with the rest retrieved from reference TRBV5-5 and TRBJ2-5, is DAGVTQSPTHLIKTRGQQVTLRCSPISGHKSVSWYQQVLGQGPQFIFQYYEKEERGRGNFPDRFSARQFPNYSSELNVNALLLGDSALYLCASSYGTTETQYFGPGTRLLVL.

The chain carries TRBV7-2 and TRBJ1-5; perhaps TRBD1 as D (5 bases). Trimming cost V 5 bases and J 2 bases, with 13 bases left between them. This CDR3 is built from 15 residues. Germline-derived CDR1 and CDR2 are SGHTA and FQGNSA. The CDR3 protein is CASSTSGTGNQPQHF. The CDR3 coding sequence is TGTGCCAGCAGCACATCCGGGACGGGCAATCAGCCCCAGCATTTT.

The DNA for the CDR3 is TGTGCCAGCAGCTTAGGAGGTAGCGGGAGCGGGTACGAGCAGTACTTC. This sequence encodes CASSLGGSGSGYEQYF. The chain has TRBV7-9 and TRBJ2-7, with TRBD2 matching over 9 bases. CDR3 length: 16 amino acids. With V trimmed by 1 base and J by 4 bases, 8 bases remained unmatched. Germline V gene sequence: CDR1 SEHNR, CDR2 FQNEAQ (reference sequence).

This clone was counted a single time. In DNA, the CDR3 is TGTGCCAGCAGCAAAGAAGGCATCGGCGACACTGAAGCTTTCTTT. Translating gives CASSKEGIGDTEAFF. This chain uses TRBV21-1 with TRBJ1-1. TRBV21-1 is labeled a pseudogene. This CDR3 has 15 residues.

In its sample, this clone was seen a few times. V is TRBV4-1 and J is TRBJ2-3; 14 bases match TRBD2. The junction had 7 bases not matched to a gene; V was cut back by 3 bases and J by 5 bases. Germline-derived CDR1 and CDR2 are MGHRA and YSYEKL. This CDR3 is built from 17 residues. For the CDR3, the DNA is TGCGCCAGCAGCCAGGGGACTAGCGGGAGTCTAGTAGATACGCAGTATTTT. The encoded protein is CASSQGTSGSLVDTQYF.

This CDR3 reads CASSLIGTGGTGELFF. CDR3 coding DNA: TGTGCCAGCAGCTTGATTGGAACAGGAGGAACCGGGGAGCTGTTTTTT. The V and J genes are TRBV11-1 and TRBJ2-2; the D call may be TRBD1 or TRBD2 (5 bases each). Germline CDR1 and CDR2: SGHAT and FQDESV (reference sequence). The CDR3 length is 16 residues. The V end was cut by 3 bases, the J end by 5 bases, with 16 bases between. The full variable domain, in which reference TRBV11-1 and TRBJ2-2 provide the parts outside the CDR3, is EAEVAQSPRYKITEKSQAVAFWCDPISGHATLYWYRQILGQGPELLVQFQDESVVDDSQLPKDRFSAERLKGVDSTLKIQPAELGDSAMYLCASSLIGTGGTGELFFGEGSRLTVL.

The V and J genes are TRBV5-5 and TRBJ1-2; TRBD1 is a possible D gene (6 bases). The CDR3 sequence is 13 residues long. Trimming cost V 2 bases and J 6 bases, with 11 bases left between them. Germline V gene data show CDR1 as SGHKS and CDR2 as YYEKEE (reference sequence). The CDR3 loop is CASSFQGYDGYTF. The DNA for the CDR3 is TGTGCCAGCAGCTTCCAGGGGTACGATGGCTACACCTTC. The entire variable domain, with the rest obtained from reference TRBV5-5 and TRBJ1-2, is as follows: DAGVTQSPTHLIKTRGQQVTLRCSPISGHKSVSWYQQVLGQGPQFIFQYYEKEERGRGNFPDRFSARQFPNYSSELNVNALLLGDSALYLCASSFQGYDGYTFGSGTRLTVV.

The DNA for the CDR3 is TGTGCCACCAGCAGAGCGGGACGGGACACAGATACGCAGTATTTT. Protein sequence: CATSRAGRDTDTQYF. The chain recombines TRBV15 with TRBJ2-3; D is possibly TRBD1 or TRBD2 (5 bases each). Between the trimmed V and J ends, which lost 1 base and 2 bases, there was a span of 10 bases. The CDR3 is 15 amino acids. CDR1 is LNHNV, CDR2 YYDKDF, per germline (reference sequence).

The CDR3 here is CASSLWGLGQSNQPQHF. CDR3 in DNA: TGTGCCAGCAGTTTATGGGGCCTAGGACAGAGCAATCAGCCCCAGCATTTT. The chain recombines TRBV28 with TRBJ1-5, with D perhaps TRBD1 (6 bases). V gave up 0 bases and J gave up 1 base, with 13 bases separating them. Germline values: CDR1 MDHEN, CDR2 SYDVKM. The CDR3 has 17 amino acids. Together with reference TRBV28 and TRBJ1-5, the CDR3 gives the full variable domain: DVKVTQSSRYLVKRTGEKVFLECVQDMDHENMFWYRQDPGLGLRLIYFSYDVKMKEKGDIPEGYSVSREKKERFSLILESASTNQTSMYLCASSLWGLGQSNQPQHFGDGTRLSIL.

The table lists this clone with a few counts. Compared with germline, one end of the junction differs, possibly owing to a read error. The chain uses TRBV28 and TRBJ2-7, with D perhaps matching TRBD1 or TRBD2 (5 bases each). The CDR3 consists of 13 residues. The germline V gene has CDR1 MDHEN and CDR2 SYDVKM. CDR3 sequence reads: CASSGTNSNEQYF. In nucleotides, the CDR3 is TGTGCCAGCAGCGGGACCAACTCCAACGAGCAGTACTTC.

The J gene is TRBJ2-1, the V gene TRBV7-9; 11 bases match TRBD2. The trim removed 5 bases at V and 8 bases at J, leaving 8 bases unmatched. The length of the CDR3 is 15 residues. In germline, CDR1 is SEHNR, CDR2 FQNEAQ (reference sequence). The CDR3 is CASSEISGRAHEQFF. The CDR3 DNA sequence: TGTGCCAGCAGCGAAATTAGCGGGAGGGCCCATGAGCAGTTCTTC. The entire variable domain, with the rest obtained from reference TRBV7-9 and TRBJ2-1, is as follows: DTGVSQNPRHKITKRGQNVTFRCDPISEHNRLYWYRQTLGQGPEFLTYFQNEAQLEKSRLLSDRFSAERPKGSFSTLEIQRTEQGDSAMYLCASSEISGRAHEQFFGPGTRLTVL.

This clone was seen just once. The chain carries TRBV6-6 and TRBJ2-7; TRBD2 matches 9 bases. This CDR3 has 15 residues. Trimming removed 4 bases from V and 2 bases from J; junction bases left unmatched: 6. Germline loops: CDR1 MNHNY, CDR2 SVGAGI (reference sequence). CDR3 region: CASSLTSGNPYEQYF. The CDR3 DNA follows: TGTGCCAGCAGTTTGACTAGCGGTAACCCCTACGAGCAGTACTTC.

This clone was counted a few times. This rearrangement joins TRBV7-8 to TRBJ2-7; 8 bases are a match to TRBD1. The CDR3 extends over 15 amino acids. CDR1 is SGHVS and CDR2 is FQNEAQ in the germline V gene. J was trimmed by 5 bases and V by 0 bases; bases with no gene match: 6. CDR3 in amino acids: CASSLAPRGRNEQYF. The CDR3 nucleotides are TGTGCCAGCAGCTTAGCGCCCAGGGGGCGTAACGAGCAGTACTTC.

The V call is TRBV27, the J call TRBJ1-2; maybe TRBD1 (6 bases). With 6 bases removed from V and 3 bases from J, the gap between germline ends came to 17 bases. The germline CDR1 and CDR2 sequences are MNHEY and SMNVEV (reference sequence). The CDR3 contains 15 residues. This chain's CDR3 is CASRRLRTADYGYTF. The CDR3 region has the DNA TGTGCCAGCAGGCGACTCCGGACAGCTGACTATGGCTACACCTTC.

The chain combines TRBV29-1 with TRBJ2-7, with 8 bases identical to TRBD2. Trimming removed 7 bases from V and 3 bases from J; junction bases left unmatched: 11. The CDR3 spans 14 residues. Per germline, CDR1 SQVTM and CDR2 ANQGSEA. CDR3 in amino acids: CSARGGESFYEQYF. The DNA of the CDR3 is TGCAGCGCCCGGGGGGGGGAAAGCTTCTACGAGCAGTACTTC.

The J gene is TRBJ2-5, the V gene TRBV18; TRBD2 aligns across 11 bases. J lost 4 bases, V lost 1 base, and 14 bases had no gene match. The CDR3 has 19 amino acids. The germline CDR1 and CDR2 sequences are KGHSH and LQKENI. The CDR3 DNA follows: TGTGCCAGCTCACCACGCCTAGCGGGAGGAACTTCAATCGGAGAGACCCAGTACTTC. It yields the protein CASSPRLAGGTSIGETQYF. The full variable domain, completed using reference TRBV18 and TRBJ2-5, is NAGVMQNPRHLVRRRGQEARLRCSPMKGHSHVYWYRQLPEEGLKFMVYLQKENIIDESGMPKERFSAEFPKEGPSILRIQQVVRGDSAAYFCASSPRLAGGTSIGETQYFGPGTRLLVL.

This clone turned up a few times. The J gene is TRBJ2-1, the V gene TRBV11-2; the D gene is possibly TRBD2 (6 bases). The germline V gene encodes CDR1 SGHAT and CDR2 FQNNGV. V lost 5 bases, J lost 4 bases, and 12 bases lay in between. CDR3 length equals 14 residues. Here the CDR3 DNA reads TGTGCCAGCAGCCCCCGGGACTTGTACAATGAGCAGTTCTTC. This codes for CASSPRDLYNEQFF.